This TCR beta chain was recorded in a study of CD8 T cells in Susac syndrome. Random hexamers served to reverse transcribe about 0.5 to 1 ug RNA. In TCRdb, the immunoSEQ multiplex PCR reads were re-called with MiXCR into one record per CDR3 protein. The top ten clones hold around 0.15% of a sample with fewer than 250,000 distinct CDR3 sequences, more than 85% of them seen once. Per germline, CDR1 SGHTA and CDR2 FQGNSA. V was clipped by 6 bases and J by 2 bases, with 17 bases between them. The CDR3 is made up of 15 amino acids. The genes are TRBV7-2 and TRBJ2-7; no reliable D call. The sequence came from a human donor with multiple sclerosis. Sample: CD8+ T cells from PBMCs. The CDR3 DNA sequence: TGTGCCAGCAGTGTCGCCAATCCCCGAACCTACGAGCAGTACTTC. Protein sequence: CASSVANPRTYEQYF. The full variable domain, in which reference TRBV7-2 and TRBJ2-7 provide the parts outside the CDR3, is GAGVSQSPSNKVTEKGKDVELRCDPISGHTALYWYRQSLGQGLEFLIYFQGNSAPDKSGLPSDRFSAERTGGSVSTLTIQRTQQEDSAVYLCASSVANPRTYEQYFGPGTRLTVT.